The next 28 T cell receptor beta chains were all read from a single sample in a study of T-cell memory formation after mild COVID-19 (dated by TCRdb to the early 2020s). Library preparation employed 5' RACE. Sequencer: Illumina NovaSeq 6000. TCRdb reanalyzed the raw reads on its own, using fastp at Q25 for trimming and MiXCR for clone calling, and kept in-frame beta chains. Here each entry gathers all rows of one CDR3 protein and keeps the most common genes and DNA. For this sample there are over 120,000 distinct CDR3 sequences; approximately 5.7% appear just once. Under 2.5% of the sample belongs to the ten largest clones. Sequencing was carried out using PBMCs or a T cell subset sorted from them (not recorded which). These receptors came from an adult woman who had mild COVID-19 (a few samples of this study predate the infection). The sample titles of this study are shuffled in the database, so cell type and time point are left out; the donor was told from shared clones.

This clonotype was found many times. The CDR3: CATSDLWQTDGEQFF. Here the CDR3 DNA reads TGTGCCACCAGTGATTTGTGGCAAACGGACGGTGAGCAGTTCTTC. The J gene is TRBJ2-1, the V gene TRBV24-1; no firm D call. The CDR3 is 15 residues long. V lost 0 bases to trimming and J lost 9 bases, with 14 bases between them. The V gene's germline CDR1 is KGHDR and CDR2 SFDVKD.

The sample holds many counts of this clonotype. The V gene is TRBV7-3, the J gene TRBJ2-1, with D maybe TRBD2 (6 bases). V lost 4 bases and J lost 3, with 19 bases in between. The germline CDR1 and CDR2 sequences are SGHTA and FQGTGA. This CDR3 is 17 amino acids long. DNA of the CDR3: TGTGCCAGCAGCTCATCACCCGTTCGGGAGAACTACAATGAGCAGTTCTTC. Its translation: CASSSSPVRENYNEQFF.

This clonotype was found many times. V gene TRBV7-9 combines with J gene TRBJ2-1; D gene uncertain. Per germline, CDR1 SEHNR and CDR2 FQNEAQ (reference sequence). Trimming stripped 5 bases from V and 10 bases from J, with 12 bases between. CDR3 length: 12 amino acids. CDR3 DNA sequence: TGTGCCAGCAGCCCCCCAGGTCGCGAGCAGTTCTTC. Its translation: CASSPPGREQFF. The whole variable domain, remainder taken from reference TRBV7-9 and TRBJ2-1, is DTGVSQNPRHKITKRGQNVTFRCDPISEHNRLYWYRQTLGQGPEFLTYFQNEAQLEKSRLLSDRFSAERPKGSFSTLEIQRTEQGDSAMYLCASSPPGREQFFGPGTRLTVL.

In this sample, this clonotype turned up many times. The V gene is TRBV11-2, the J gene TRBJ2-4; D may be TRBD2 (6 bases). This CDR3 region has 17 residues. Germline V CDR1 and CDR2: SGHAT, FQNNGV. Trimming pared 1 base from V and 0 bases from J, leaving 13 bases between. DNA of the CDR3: TGTGCCAGCAGCTTAGGCGGGGTGATAATAGCCAAAAACATTCAGTACTTC. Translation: CASSLGGVIIAKNIQYF.

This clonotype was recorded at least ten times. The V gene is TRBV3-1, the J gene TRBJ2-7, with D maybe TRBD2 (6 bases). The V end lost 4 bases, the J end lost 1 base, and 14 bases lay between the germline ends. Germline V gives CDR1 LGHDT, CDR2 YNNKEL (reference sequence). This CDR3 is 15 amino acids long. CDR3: CASSPTRGFSYEQYF. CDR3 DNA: TGTGCCAGCAGCCCTACACGGGGGTTTTCCTACGAGCAGTACTTC.

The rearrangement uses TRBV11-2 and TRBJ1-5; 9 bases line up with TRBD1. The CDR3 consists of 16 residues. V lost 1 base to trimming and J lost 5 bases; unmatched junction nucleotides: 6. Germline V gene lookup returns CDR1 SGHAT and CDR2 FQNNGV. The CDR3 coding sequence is TGTGCCAGCAGCTTAGGGGGGACAGGGAAGCATCAGCCCCAGCATTTT. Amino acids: CASSLGGTGKHQPQHF.

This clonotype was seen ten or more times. This chain's CDR3 is CASAYRQYNEQFF. CDR3 bases: TGTGCCAGCGCCTACCGACAGTACAATGAGCAGTTCTTC. This chain links TRBV12-3 or TRBV12-4 with TRBJ2-1; TRBD1 might be the D (5 bases). This CDR3 has 13 residues. Deletions cut 8 bases from V and 4 bases from J, with 12 bases between.

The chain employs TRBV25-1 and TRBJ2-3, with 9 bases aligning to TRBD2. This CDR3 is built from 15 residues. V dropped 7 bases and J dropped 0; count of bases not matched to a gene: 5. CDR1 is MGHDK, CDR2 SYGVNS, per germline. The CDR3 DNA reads TGTGCCAGCACGGCGGGGGGGCCTAGCACAGATACGCAGTATTTT. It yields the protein CASTAGGPSTDTQYF. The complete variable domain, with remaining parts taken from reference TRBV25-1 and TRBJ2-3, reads EADIYQTPRYLVIGTGKKITLECSQTMGHDKMYWYQQDPGMELHLIHYSYGVNSTEKGDLSSESTVSRIRTEHFPLTLESARPSHTSQYLCASTAGGPSTDTQYFGPGTRLTVL.

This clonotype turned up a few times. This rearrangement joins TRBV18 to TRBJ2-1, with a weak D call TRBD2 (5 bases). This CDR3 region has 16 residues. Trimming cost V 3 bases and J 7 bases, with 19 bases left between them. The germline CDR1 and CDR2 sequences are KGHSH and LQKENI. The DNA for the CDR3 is TGTGCCAGCTCACCCCCGCGGAATGGAGGCTCAAATGAGCAGTTCTTC. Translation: CASSPPRNGGSNEQFF.

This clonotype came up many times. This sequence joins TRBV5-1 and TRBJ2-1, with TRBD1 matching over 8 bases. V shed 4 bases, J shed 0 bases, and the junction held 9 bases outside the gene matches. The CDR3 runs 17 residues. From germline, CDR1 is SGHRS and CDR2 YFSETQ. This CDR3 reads CASSPRDRQVSYNEQFF. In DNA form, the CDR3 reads TGCGCCAGCAGCCCAAGGGACAGGCAAGTCTCCTACAATGAGCAGTTCTTC.

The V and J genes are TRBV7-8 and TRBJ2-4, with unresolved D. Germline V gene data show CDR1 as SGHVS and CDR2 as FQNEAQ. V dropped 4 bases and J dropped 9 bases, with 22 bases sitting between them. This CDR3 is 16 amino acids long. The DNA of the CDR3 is TGTGCCAGCAGCTCCGAACTGGGCCCTTCGGGTGGCATTCAGTACTTC. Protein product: CASSSELGPSGGIQYF. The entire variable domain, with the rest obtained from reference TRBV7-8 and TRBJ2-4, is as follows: GAGVSQSPRYKVAKRGQDVALRCDPISGHVSLFWYQQALGQGPEFLTYFQNEAQLDKSGLPSDRFFAERPEGSVSTLKIQRTQQEDSAVYLCASSSELGPSGGIQYFGAGTRLSVL.

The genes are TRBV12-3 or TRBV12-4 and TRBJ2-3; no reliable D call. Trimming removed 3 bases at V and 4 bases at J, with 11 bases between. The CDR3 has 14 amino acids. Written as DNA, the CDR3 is TGTGCCAGCAGTTTTCGTTACCGTCCAGATACGCAGTATTTT. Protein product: CASSFRYRPDTQYF.

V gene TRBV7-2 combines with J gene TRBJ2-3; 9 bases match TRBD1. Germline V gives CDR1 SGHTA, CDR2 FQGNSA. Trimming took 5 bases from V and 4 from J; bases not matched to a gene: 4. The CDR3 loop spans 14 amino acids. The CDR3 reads CASSRDRAPDTQYF. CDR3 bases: TGTGCCAGCAGCCGGGACAGGGCGCCAGATACGCAGTATTTT.

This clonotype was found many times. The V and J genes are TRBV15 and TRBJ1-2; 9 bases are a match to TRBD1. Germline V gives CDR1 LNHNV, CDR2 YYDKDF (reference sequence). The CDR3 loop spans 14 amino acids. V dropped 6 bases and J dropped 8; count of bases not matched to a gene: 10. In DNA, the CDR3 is TGTGCCACCAGATCGACAGGGGGTAGATACGGCTACACCTTC. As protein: CATRSTGGRYGYTF. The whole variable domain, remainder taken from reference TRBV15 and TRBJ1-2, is DAMVIQNPRYQVTQFGKPVTLSCSQTLNHNVMYWYQQKSSQAPKLLFHYYDKDFNNEADTPDNFQSRRPNTSFCFLDIRSPGLGDTAMYLCATRSTGGRYGYTFGSGTRLTVV.

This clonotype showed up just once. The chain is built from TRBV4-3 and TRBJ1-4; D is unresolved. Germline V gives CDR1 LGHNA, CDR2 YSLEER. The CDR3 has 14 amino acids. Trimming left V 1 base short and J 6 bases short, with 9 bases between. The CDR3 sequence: CASSQGGGYEKLFF. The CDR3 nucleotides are TGCGCCAGCAGCCAAGGGGGAGGGTATGAAAAACTGTTTTTT.

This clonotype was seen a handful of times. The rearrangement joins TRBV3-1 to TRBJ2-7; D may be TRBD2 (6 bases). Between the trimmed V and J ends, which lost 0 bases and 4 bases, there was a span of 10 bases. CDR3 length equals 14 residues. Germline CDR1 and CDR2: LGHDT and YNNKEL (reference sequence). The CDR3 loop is CASSQESEGYEQYF. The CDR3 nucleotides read TGTGCCAGCAGCCAAGAGTCGGAGGGTTACGAGCAGTACTTC.

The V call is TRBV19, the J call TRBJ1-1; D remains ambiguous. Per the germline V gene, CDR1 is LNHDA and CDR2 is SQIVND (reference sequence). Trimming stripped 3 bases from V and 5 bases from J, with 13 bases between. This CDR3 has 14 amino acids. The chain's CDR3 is CASSIIGRGTEAFF. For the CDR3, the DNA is TGTGCCAGTAGTATCATAGGGCGAGGGACTGAAGCTTTCTTT.

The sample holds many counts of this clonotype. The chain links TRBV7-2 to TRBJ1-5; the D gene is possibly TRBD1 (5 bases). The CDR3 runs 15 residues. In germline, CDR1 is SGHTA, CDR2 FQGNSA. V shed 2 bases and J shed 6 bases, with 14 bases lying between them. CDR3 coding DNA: TGTGCCAGCAGCTTAATGGCGGGGGTCGGTCAGCCCCAGCATTTT. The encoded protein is CASSLMAGVGQPQHF.

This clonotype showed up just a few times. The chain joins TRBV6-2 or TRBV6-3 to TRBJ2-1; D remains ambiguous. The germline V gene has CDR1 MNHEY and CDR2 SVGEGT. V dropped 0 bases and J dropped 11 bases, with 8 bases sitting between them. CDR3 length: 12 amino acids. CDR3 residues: CASSYSVVKQFF. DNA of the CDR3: TGTGCCAGCAGTTACTCGGTAGTAAAGCAGTTCTTC.

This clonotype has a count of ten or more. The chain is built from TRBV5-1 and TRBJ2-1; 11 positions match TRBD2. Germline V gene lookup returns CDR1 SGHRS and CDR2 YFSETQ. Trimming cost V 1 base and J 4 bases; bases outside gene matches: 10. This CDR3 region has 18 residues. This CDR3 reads CASSLTDFSGRGYNEQFF. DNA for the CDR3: TGCGCCAGCAGCTTGACCGATTTTAGCGGGAGGGGTTACAATGAGCAGTTCTTC.

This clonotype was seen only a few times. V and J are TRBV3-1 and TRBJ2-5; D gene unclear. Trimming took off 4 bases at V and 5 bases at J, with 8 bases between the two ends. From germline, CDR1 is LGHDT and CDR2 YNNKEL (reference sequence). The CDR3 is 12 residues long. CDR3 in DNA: TGTGCCAGCAGCCGGTGGACGGAGACCCAGTACTTC. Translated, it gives CASSRWTETQYF.

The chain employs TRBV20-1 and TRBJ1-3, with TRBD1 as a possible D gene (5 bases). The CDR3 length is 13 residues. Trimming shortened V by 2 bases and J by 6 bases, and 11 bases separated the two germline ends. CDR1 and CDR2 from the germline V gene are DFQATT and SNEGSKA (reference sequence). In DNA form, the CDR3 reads TGCAGTGCTAGACAGGGACGGGAAAACACCATATATTTT. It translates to CSARQGRENTIYF.

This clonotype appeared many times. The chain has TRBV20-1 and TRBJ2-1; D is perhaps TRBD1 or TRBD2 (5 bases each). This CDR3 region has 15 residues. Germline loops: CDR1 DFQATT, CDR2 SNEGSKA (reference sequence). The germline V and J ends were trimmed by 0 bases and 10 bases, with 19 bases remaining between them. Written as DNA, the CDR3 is TGCAGTGCTAGAGATACGGGGCGGCCCCCTTGGGAGCAGTTCTTC. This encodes CSARDTGRPPWEQFF.

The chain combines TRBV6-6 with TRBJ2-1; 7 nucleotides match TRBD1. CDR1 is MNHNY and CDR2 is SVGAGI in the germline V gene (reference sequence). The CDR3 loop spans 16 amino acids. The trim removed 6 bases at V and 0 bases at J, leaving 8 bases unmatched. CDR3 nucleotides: TGTGCCAGCAGCCAGACAGGGAAGGGCTCCTACAATGAGCAGTTCTTC. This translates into CASSQTGKGSYNEQFF.

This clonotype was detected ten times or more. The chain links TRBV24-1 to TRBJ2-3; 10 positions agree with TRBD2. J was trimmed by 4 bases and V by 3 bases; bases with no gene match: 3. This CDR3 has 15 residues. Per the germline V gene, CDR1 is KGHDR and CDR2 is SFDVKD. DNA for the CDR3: TGTGCCACCAGTGATCGGACTAGCGGCCCAGATACGCAGTATTTT. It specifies CATSDRTSGPDTQYF.

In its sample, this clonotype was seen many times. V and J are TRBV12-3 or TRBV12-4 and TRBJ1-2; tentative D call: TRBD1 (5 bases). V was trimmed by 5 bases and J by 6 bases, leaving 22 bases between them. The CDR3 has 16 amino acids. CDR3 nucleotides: TGTGCCAGCAGTCCATCGGGCAGGGCGATCCTTCATGGCTACACCTTC. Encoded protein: CASSPSGRAILHGYTF.

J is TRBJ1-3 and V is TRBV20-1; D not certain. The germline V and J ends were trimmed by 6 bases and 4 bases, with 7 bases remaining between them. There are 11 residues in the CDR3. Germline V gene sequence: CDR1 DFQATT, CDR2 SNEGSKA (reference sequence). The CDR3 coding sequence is TGCAGTGCGCCGGGCGGAAACACCATATATTTT. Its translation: CSAPGGNTIYF.

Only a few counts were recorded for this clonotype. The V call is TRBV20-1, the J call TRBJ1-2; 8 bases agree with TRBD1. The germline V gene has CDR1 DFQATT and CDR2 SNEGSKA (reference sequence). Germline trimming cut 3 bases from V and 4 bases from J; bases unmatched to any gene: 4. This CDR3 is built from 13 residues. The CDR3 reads CSASRTGLYGYTF. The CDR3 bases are TGCAGTGCTAGCCGGACAGGGCTCTATGGCTACACCTTC.